The clone carrying this T cell receptor beta chain was counted a few times. Its antigen is still unknown. Germline lookup yields CDR1 SGHDN and CDR2 FVKESK. Trimming pared 6 bases from V and 7 bases from J, leaving 15 bases between. The CDR3 is made up of 14 amino acids. The data were produced by immunoSEQ multiplex PCR, yet TCRdb's version contains in-frame clones alone and is incomplete. Of tens of thousands of clones in the sample, roughly 72% were seen once. These data belong to a study of PD-1 blockade in classical Hodgkin lymphoma. Every patient was affected by relapse after autologous stem cell transplantation, while exposure to brentuximab vedotin was not uniform. Classifying best responses yielded complete response, partial response or progressive disease. Whole-study results and caveats: Diversity similar to that of newly diagnosed patients was seen at baseline in complete responders.

The source material was peripheral blood mononuclear cells (PBMCs), sampled at baseline. The rearrangement joins TRBV14 to TRBJ2-2, with a weak D call TRBD1 (5 bases). The sequence came from a human donor with classical Hodgkin lymphoma. The DNA of the CDR3 is TGTGCCAGCAGAGGGTCCTATCAGGGCGGGGAGCTGTTTTTT. It is translated as CASRGSYQGGELFF.